These 24 T cell receptor beta chains were all obtained from the same sample, sequenced in a study of blood T cell repertoires in COVID-19. Here immunoSEQ multiplex PCR was the method, and the copy in TCRdb shows in-frame clones only, minus some. The table has around 80,000 clones, about 70% seen once; the top ten hold 5.7%. The sample consisted of peripheral blood. These receptors were obtained from a man aged 45-60 years with active or convalescent COVID-19.

This rearrangement joins TRBV4-1 to TRBJ2-5, with 10 bases matching TRBD2. V was clipped by 0 bases and J by 5 bases; unmatched bases: 12. There are 18 residues in the CDR3. Germline V gene lookup returns CDR1 MGHRA and CDR2 YSYEKL. CDR3 coding DNA: TGCGCCAGCAGCCAAGATCGGAGTAGCGGGGGGAGGTACGAGACCCAGTACTTC. Translating gives CASSQDRSSGGRYETQYF.

This chain connects TRBV19 to TRBJ2-3; no reliable D call. Trimming removed 6 bases at V and 4 bases at J, with 14 bases between. The CDR3 is 14 residues long. The germline V gene has CDR1 LNHDA and CDR2 SQIVND (reference sequence). The CDR3 region has the DNA TGTGCCAGTAGCCGCTCTCGGTACGCAGATACGCAGTATTTT. Its translation: CASSRSRYADTQYF.

This rearrangement joins TRBV12-3 or TRBV12-4 to TRBJ2-3; weak D call: TRBD1 (5 bases). This CDR3 is built from 13 residues. V was clipped by 6 bases and J by 2 bases, with 9 bases between them. Here the CDR3 DNA reads TGTGCCAGCAGGACGACAGACACAGATACGCAGTATTTT. It codes for CASRTTDTDTQYF.

The rearrangement joins TRBV7-2 to TRBJ1-1; perhaps TRBD1 as D (6 bases). Trimming removed 5 bases at V and 5 bases at J, with 12 bases between. There are 13 residues in the CDR3. Germline V CDR1 and CDR2: SGHTA, FQGNSA. CDR3 residues: CASSVTGRTEAFF. The CDR3 coding sequence is TGTGCCAGCAGCGTCACAGGGAGAACTGAAGCTTTCTTT.

CDR3 DNA: TGTGCCAGCAGTTTATCGGGAGGCAACACTGAAGCTTTCTTT. It yields the protein CASSLSGGNTEAFF. V is TRBV27 and J is TRBJ1-1, with unresolved D. Germline V gives CDR1 MNHEY, CDR2 SMNVEV (reference sequence). This CDR3 is built from 14 residues. V was pared by 0 bases and J by 2 bases, with 7 bases between.

The chain employs TRBV6-5 and TRBJ2-7; 7 bases are shared with TRBD2. The CDR3 is made up of 14 amino acids. V shed 5 bases and J 2 bases; nucleotides not matched to a gene: 6. Germline CDR1 and CDR2: MNHEY and SVGAGI. DNA for the CDR3: TGTGCCAGCAGTCTACTAGCGCGGCCCTACGAGCAGTACTTC. It codes for CASSLLARPYEQYF.

The chain combines TRBV15 with TRBJ2-5; maybe TRBD2 (6 bases). This CDR3 is 16 amino acids long. V was clipped by 0 bases and J by 4 bases, with 15 bases between them. CDR1 and CDR2 (germline): LNHNV, YYDKDF (reference sequence). The CDR3 DNA reads as TGTGCCACCAGCAGAGATCGGGCGGGGCTCCGAGAGACCCAGTACTTC. Protein: CATSRDRAGLRETQYF. The whole variable domain, filled in from reference TRBV15 and TRBJ2-5, reads DAMVIQNPRYQVTQFGKPVTLSCSQTLNHNVMYWYQQKSSQAPKLLFHYYDKDFNNEADTPDNFQSRRPNTSFCFLDIRSPGLGDTAMYLCATSRDRAGLRETQYFGPGTRLLVL.

The V gene is TRBV6-2 or TRBV6-3, the J gene TRBJ2-5; the match to TRBD2 covers 9 bases. In germline, CDR1 is MNHEY, CDR2 SVGEGT. The J segment lost 5 bases and the V segment lost 4 bases, leaving 14 bases of the junction unmatched. This CDR3 is built from 17 residues. The DNA of the CDR3 is TGTGCCAGCAGTTGGGGCGGCGCGGGGGGGTTCGAGGAGACCCAGTACTTC. Its translation: CASSWGGAGGFEETQYF.

CDR3 protein: CASSLQTGNTGELFF. CDR3 DNA: TGTGCCAGCAGTTTACAGACGGGGAACACCGGGGAGCTGTTTTTT. The gene calls are TRBV27 and TRBJ2-2; D not certain. The CDR3 totals 15 residues. V shed 2 bases and J shed 1 base, with 8 bases lying between them. Germline lookup yields CDR1 MNHEY and CDR2 SMNVEV (reference sequence).

The chain uses TRBV9 and TRBJ1-4, with D perhaps matching TRBD1 (6 bases). The CDR3 covers 17 residues. V lost 4 bases to trimming and J lost 0 bases, with 16 bases between them. CDR1 SGDLS and CDR2 YYNGEE come from the germline V gene. The CDR3 region is CASSSQVQGATNEKLFF. Written as DNA, the CDR3 is TGTGCCAGCAGCTCACAAGTACAGGGAGCAACTAATGAAAAACTGTTTTTT.

The chain couples TRBV7-2 to TRBJ2-2; perhaps TRBD2 as D (6 bases). Trimming removed 5 bases from V and 0 bases from J, with 16 bases in between. Germline-derived CDR1 and CDR2 are SGHTA and FQGNSA. CDR3 length: 17 residues. The CDR3 DNA sequence: TGTGCCAGCAGCCTACACCCCCCGGGGGCGAACACCGGGGAGCTGTTTTTT. Translated, it gives CASSLHPPGANTGELFF.

J is TRBJ2-2 and V is TRBV5-1; D is perhaps TRBD1 (5 bases). This CDR3 is 14 amino acids long. V lost 4 bases and J lost 5, with 12 bases in between. CDR1 is SGHRS, CDR2 YFSETQ, per germline. CDR3 in DNA: TGCGCCAGCAGCACCGGACAAGATACCGGGGAGCTGTTTTTT. The encoded protein is CASSTGQDTGELFF.

V is TRBV19 and J is TRBJ1-1, with D unresolved. There are 17 residues in the CDR3. Trimming pared 3 bases from V and 2 bases from J, leaving 19 bases between. Germline assignment: CDR1 LNHDA and CDR2 SQIVND (reference sequence). The DNA of the CDR3 is TGTGCCAGTAGTATGGGAACCTCAGCGGACGGCAACACTGAAGCTTTCTTT. Amino acids: CASSMGTSADGNTEAFF.

This chain links TRBV30 with TRBJ2-1, with D possibly matching TRBD2 (5 bases). The CDR3 sequence is 13 residues long. Between the trimmed V and J ends, which lost 4 bases and 6 bases, there was a span of 13 bases. In germline, CDR1 is GTSNPN, CDR2 SVGIG (reference sequence). This CDR3 is CAWTGGGSNEQFF. In DNA, the CDR3 is TGTGCCTGGACAGGAGGCGGGTCCAATGAGCAGTTCTTC.

The CDR3 nucleotides are TGTGCCCCTCAAATGGGGACAGGGGGCCTGAATGAGCAGTTCTTC. Protein: CAPQMGTGGLNEQFF. V and J are TRBV21-1 and TRBJ2-1; TRBD1 is the table's D call and was not checked against the DNA. TRBV21-1 is assigned pseudogene status. This CDR3 has 15 amino acids.

In this sample, this clone turned up a few times. This chain connects TRBV5-6 to TRBJ1-4, with 9 bases matching TRBD1. The CDR3 is 12 amino acids. After removal of 4 bases from V and 11 bases from J, the junction contained 3 bases not matched to a gene. Germline V gives CDR1 SGHDT, CDR2 YYEEEE. This chain's CDR3 is CASSADRGKLFF. The DNA of the CDR3 is TGTGCCAGCAGCGCCGACAGGGGGAAACTGTTTTTT.

The chain has TRBV27 and TRBJ1-5; D remains ambiguous. Germline lookup yields CDR1 MNHEY and CDR2 SMNVEV (reference sequence). This CDR3 has 13 residues. V lost 5 bases to trimming and J lost 1 base, with 6 bases between them. The CDR3 is CASSKESNQPQHF. In DNA, the CDR3 is TGTGCCAGCAGTAAAGAGAGCAATCAGCCCCAGCATTTT.

This clone was seen a handful of times. The chain couples TRBV6-5 to TRBJ1-1; possible D gene TRBD1, 5 bases. The CDR3 contains 14 residues. Germline CDR1 and CDR2: MNHEY and SVGAGI. V dropped 6 bases and J dropped 3 bases, with 14 bases sitting between them. CDR3 DNA sequence: TGTGCCAGCAGGGAGCGGGGGAGCTACACTGAAGCTTTCTTT. Its translation is CASRERGSYTEAFF.

This rearrangement joins TRBV4-3 to TRBJ2-1, with TRBD2 identical over 14 bases. Germline values: CDR1 LGHNA, CDR2 YSLEER. CDR3 length equals 16 residues. The V segment lost 1 base and the J segment 7 bases; nucleotides outside the gene matches: 3. CDR3 sequence: CASSQGTSGGRNEQFF. CDR3 DNA sequence: TGCGCCAGCAGCCAAGGGACTAGCGGGGGGCGGAATGAGCAGTTCTTC.

The chain joins TRBV7-8 to TRBJ2-1; D possibly corresponds to TRBD2 (6 bases). The CDR3 is made up of 12 amino acids. Trimming removed 2 bases at V and 9 bases at J, with 8 bases between. Germline lookup yields CDR1 SGHVS and CDR2 FQNEAQ. The chain's CDR3 is CASSLIGGEQFF. The CDR3 DNA reads TGTGCCAGCAGCTTAATCGGGGGTGAGCAGTTCTTC.

This clone was picked up a small number of times. The chain employs TRBV30 and TRBJ2-5; TRBD1 is a possible D gene (6 bases). The CDR3 covers 14 residues. Deletions cut 1 base from V and 5 bases from J, with 14 bases between. Germline V lookup: CDR1 GTSNPN, CDR2 SVGIG (reference sequence). The CDR3 region has the DNA TGTGCCTGGAGTGACGGCCGAAGGGGGGAGACCCAGTACTTC. Protein product: CAWSDGRRGETQYF.

This clone has a single count. The chain has TRBV18 and TRBJ2-1; D uncertain. Germline V CDR1 and CDR2: KGHSH, LQKENI. CDR3 length: 16 residues. With 6 bases removed from V and 7 bases from J, the gap between germline ends came to 22 bases. The CDR3 loop is CASSRTLGPSTNEQFF. The DNA for the CDR3 is TGTGCCAGCTCCCGCACCCTGGGCCCCTCTACTAATGAGCAGTTCTTC.

V usage is TRBV7-9 and J usage is TRBJ2-5, with a weak D call TRBD1 (5 bases). Germline lookup yields CDR1 SEHNR and CDR2 FQNEAQ (reference sequence). This CDR3 comprises 15 residues. Trimming left V 2 bases short and J 5 bases short, with 15 bases between. CDR3 region: CASSLSQGFFETQYF. DNA of the CDR3: TGTGCCAGCAGCTTATCCCAGGGCTTCTTTGAGACCCAGTACTTC.

The V call is TRBV10-3, the J call TRBJ2-5; 14 bases are a match to TRBD2. V trimming: 4 bases; J trimming: 3 bases; junction bases outside the gene matches: 1. The CDR3 is 15 residues long. CDR1 and CDR2 (germline): ENHRY, SYGVKD. The CDR3 reads CAISGLAGGKETQYF. The CDR3 DNA follows: TGTGCCATCAGTGGACTAGCGGGGGGGAAAGAGACCCAGTACTTC.